This entry is about one TCR beta chain. Antigen unknown. The junction and the germline gene differ at one end; a read error may be behind it. This entry belongs to a study of regulatory T cells in long-lasting Graves disease. At the level of the study: Antithyroid drug exposure in newly diagnosed Graves' patients had lasted under 3 months. Findings and limits, study-wide: Persistent disease showed a preference for TRBV28, TRBJ1-2 and TRBJ2-5.

CDR3-region Arm-PCR and iRepertoire HTBI primers produced the TCR beta libraries. TCRdb passed the multiplex PCR reads through MiXCR, listing each CDR3 protein once. The table records 440,000 or so distinct CDR3 sequences, approximately 16% of them present only once. Time point specified: newly diagnosed GD, antithyroid drugs for less than 3 months. The TCR library was prepared using RNA isolated from PBMCs. The CDR3 has 16 residues. Germline-derived CDR1 and CDR2 are SGDLS and YYNGEE. These sequences were also reported in another study, on T cells in Graves' hyperthyroidism and ophthalmopathy. That investigation notes: If no ophthalmopathy progression occurred within 18 months, Graves' hyperthyroidism was stable. HTBI primers drove first-round RT-PCR of the TCR CDR3.

The sequencing used peripheral blood mononuclear cells (PBMCs), collected at new diagnosis, from a patient treated with antithyroid drugs. This chain connects TRBV9 to TRBJ2-1; TRBD2 might be the D (6 bases). The clonotype comes from a woman aged 25 to 39 with Graves disease. CDR3 in amino acids: CASSVATGGVGNEQFF. DNA for the CDR3: TGTGCTAGCAGCGTAGCTACCGGGGGTGTCGGCAATGAGCAGTTCTTC.